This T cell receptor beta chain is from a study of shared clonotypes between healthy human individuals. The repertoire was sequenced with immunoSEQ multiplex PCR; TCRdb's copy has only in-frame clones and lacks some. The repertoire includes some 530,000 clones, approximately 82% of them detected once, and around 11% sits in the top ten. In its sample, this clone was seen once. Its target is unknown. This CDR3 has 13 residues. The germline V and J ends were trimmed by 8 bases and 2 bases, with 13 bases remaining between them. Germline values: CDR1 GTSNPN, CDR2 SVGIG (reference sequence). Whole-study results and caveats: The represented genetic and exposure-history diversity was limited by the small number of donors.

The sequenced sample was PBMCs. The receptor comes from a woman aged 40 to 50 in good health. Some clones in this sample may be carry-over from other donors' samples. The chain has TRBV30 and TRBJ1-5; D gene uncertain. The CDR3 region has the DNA TGTGCCATGGCCCCTGGGGGCAATCAGCCCCAGCATTTT. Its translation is CAMAPGGNQPQHF. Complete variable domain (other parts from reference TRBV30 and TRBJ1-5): SQTIHQWPATLVQPVGSPLSLECTVEGTSNPNLYWYRQAAGRGLQLLFYSVGIGQISSEVPQNLSASRPQDRQFILSSKKLLLSDSGFYLCAMAPGGNQPQHFGDGTRLSIL.